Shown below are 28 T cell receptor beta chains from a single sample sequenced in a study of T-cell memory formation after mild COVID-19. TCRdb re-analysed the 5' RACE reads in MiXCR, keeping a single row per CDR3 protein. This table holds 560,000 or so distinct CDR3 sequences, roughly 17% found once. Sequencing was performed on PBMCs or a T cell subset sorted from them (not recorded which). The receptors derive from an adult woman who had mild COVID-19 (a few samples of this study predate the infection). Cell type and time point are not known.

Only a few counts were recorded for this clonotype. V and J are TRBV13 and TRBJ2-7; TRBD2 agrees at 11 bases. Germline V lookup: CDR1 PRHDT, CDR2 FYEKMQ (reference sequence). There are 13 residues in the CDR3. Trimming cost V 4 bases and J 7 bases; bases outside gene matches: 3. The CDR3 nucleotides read TGTGCCAGCAGCTCGGGACTAGCGGAAGAGCAGTACTTC. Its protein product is CASSSGLAEEQYF.

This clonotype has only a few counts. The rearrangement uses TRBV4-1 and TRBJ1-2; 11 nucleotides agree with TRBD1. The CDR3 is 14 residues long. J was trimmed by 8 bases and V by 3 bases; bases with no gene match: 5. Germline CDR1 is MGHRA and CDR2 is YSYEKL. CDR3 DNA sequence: TGCGCCAGCAGCCAGGGACAGGGGGTTTACGGCTACACCTTC. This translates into CASSQGQGVYGYTF.

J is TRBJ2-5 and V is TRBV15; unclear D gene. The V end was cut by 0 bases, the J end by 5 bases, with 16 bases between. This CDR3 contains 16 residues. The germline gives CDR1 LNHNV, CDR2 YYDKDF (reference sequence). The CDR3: CATSRDARTARETQYF. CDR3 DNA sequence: TGTGCCACCAGCAGAGATGCCCGGACGGCTAGGGAGACCCAGTACTTC.

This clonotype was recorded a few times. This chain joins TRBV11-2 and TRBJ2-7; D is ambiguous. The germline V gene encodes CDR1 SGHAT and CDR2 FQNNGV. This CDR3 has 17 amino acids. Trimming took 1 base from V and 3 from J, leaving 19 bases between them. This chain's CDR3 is CASSLAPGPYPGYEQYF. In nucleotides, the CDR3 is TGTGCCAGCAGCTTAGCCCCAGGACCGTACCCGGGCTACGAGCAGTACTTC.

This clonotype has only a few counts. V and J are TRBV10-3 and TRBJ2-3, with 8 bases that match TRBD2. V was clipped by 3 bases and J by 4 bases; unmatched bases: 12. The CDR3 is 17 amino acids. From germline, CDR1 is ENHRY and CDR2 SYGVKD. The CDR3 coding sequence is TGTGCCATCAGTGATTGGTTAGCGGGGCCTCGCTCAGATACGCAGTATTTT. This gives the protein CAISDWLAGPRSDTQYF.

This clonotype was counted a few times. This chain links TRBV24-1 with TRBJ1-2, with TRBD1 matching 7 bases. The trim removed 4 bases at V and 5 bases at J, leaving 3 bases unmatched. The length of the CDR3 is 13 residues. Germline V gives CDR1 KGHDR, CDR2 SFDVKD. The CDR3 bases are TGTGCCACCAGTGAACCGGGACAGTATGGCTACACCTTC. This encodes CATSEPGQYGYTF.

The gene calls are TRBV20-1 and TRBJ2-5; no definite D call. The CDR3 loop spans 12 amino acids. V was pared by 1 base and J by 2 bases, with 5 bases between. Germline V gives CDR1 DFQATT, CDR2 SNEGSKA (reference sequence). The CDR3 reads CSARAPQETQYF. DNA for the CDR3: TGCAGTGCTAGAGCCCCACAAGAGACCCAGTACTTC.

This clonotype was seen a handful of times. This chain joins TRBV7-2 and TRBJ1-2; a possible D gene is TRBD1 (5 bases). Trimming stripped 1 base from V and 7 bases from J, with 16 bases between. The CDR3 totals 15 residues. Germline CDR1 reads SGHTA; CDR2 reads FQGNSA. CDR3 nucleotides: TGTGCCAGCAGCTTAGAAGTCAGGGCTGGATTTGGCTACACCTTC. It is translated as CASSLEVRAGFGYTF.

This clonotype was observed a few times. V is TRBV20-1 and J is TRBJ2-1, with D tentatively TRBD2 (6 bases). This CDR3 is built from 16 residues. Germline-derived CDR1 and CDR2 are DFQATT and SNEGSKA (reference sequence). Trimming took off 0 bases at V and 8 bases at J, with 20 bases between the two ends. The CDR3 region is CSARDHWDSPRDEQFF. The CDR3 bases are TGCAGTGCTAGAGACCATTGGGACTCCCCCAGGGATGAGCAGTTCTTC.

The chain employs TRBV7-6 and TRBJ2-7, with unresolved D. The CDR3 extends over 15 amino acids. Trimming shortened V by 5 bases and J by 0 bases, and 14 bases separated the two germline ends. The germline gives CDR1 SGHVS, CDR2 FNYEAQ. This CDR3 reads CASSPSALSSYEQYF. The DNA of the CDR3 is TGTGCCAGCAGCCCATCGGCCCTAAGCTCCTACGAGCAGTACTTC. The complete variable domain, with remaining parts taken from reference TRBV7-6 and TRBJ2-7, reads GAGVSQSPRYKVTKRGQDVALRCDPISGHVSLYWYRQALGQGPEFLTYFNYEAQQDKSGLPNDRFSAERPEGSISTLTIQRTEQRDSAMYRCASSPSALSSYEQYFGPGTRLTVT.

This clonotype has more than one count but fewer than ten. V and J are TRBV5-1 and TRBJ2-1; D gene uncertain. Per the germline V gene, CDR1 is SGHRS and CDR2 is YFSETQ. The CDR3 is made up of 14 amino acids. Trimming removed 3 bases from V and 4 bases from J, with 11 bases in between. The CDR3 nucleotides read TGCGCCAGCAGCTGGATTTCTGGGTACAATGAGCAGTTCTTC. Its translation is CASSWISGYNEQFF.

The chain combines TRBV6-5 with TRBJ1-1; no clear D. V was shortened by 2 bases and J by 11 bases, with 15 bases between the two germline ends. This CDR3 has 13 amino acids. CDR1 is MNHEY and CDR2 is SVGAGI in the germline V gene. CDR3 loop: CASSYIRGAAAFF. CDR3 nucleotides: TGTGCCAGCAGTTACATTCGGGGTGCCGCTGCTTTCTTT.

Here the CDR3 DNA reads TGCAGTGCTAGAGAGTTTCGGACAGGGATCAGCACAGATACGCAGTATTTT. Amino acid sequence: CSAREFRTGISTDTQYF. V and J are TRBV20-1 and TRBJ2-3; TRBD1 matches 8 bases. This CDR3 comprises 17 residues. CDR1 is DFQATT and CDR2 is SNEGSKA in the germline V gene (reference sequence). Losses at the gene ends were 0 bases for V and 0 bases for J; bases not matched to a gene: 8.

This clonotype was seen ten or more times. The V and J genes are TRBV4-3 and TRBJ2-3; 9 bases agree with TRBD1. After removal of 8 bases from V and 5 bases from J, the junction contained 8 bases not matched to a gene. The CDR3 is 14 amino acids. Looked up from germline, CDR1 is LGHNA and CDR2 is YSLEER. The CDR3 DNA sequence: TGCGCCAGCGGCCGGGACAGGGAGGGAGATACGCAGTATTTT. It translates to CASGRDREGDTQYF.

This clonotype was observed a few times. The CDR3 sequence: CAWSAGTGSNTEAFF. As DNA, the CDR3 is TGTGCCTGGAGCGCCGGGACAGGGTCGAACACTGAAGCTTTCTTT. The rearrangement uses TRBV30 and TRBJ1-1; 9 bases fit TRBD1. The V and J ends lost 3 bases and 1 base, in that order; junction bases with no gene match: 6. Germline values: CDR1 GTSNPN, CDR2 SVGIG (reference sequence). This CDR3 has 15 residues.

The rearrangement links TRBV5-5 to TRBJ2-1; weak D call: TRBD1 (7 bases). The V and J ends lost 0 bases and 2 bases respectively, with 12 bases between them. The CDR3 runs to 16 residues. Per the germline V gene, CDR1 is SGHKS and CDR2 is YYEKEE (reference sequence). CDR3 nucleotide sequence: TGTGCCAGCAGCTTGGGCGGGACAGTCACCTACAATGAGCAGTTCTTC. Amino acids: CASSLGGTVTYNEQFF.

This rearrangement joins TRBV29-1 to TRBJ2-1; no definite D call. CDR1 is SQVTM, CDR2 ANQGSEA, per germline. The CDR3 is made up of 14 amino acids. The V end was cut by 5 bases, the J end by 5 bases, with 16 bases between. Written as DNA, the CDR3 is TGCAGCGTTACCCCAAAGTTGAGCAACAATGAGCAGTTCTTC. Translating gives CSVTPKLSNNEQFF.

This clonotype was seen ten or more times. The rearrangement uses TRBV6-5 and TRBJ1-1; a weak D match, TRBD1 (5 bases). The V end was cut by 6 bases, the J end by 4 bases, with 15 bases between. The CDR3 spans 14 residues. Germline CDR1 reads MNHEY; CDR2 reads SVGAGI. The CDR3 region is CASRRNDRGTEAFF. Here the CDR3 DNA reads TGTGCCAGCAGAAGGAATGATAGGGGCACTGAAGCTTTCTTT.

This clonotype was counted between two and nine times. CDR3 in amino acids: CASSQDLAESTGELFF. The CDR3 DNA is TGCGCCAGCAGCCAGGACCTAGCGGAGAGCACCGGGGAGCTGTTTTTT. This chain connects TRBV4-3 to TRBJ2-2, with 7 bases lining up with TRBD2. The CDR3 is made up of 16 amino acids. Germline loops: CDR1 LGHNA, CDR2 YSLEER. After removal of 3 bases from V and 4 bases from J, the junction contained 8 bases not matched to a gene.

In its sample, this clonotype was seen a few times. The CDR3: CASSFTGQGSTEAFF. In DNA form, the CDR3 reads TGTGCCAGCAGCTTCACTGGACAGGGTAGCACTGAAGCTTTCTTT. This chain links TRBV7-9 with TRBJ1-1; 8 bases match TRBD1. The CDR3 is 15 amino acids. Germline V lookup: CDR1 SEHNR, CDR2 FQNEAQ (reference sequence). V lost 3 bases and J lost 4; bases outside the gene matches: 7.

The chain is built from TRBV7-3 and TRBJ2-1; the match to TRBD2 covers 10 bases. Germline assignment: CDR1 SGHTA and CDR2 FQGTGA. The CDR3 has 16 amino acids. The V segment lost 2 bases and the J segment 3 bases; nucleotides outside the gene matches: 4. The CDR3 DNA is TGTGCCAGCAGCTTAGCTAGCGGGGGCCTCTACAATGAGCAGTTCTTC. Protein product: CASSLASGGLYNEQFF.

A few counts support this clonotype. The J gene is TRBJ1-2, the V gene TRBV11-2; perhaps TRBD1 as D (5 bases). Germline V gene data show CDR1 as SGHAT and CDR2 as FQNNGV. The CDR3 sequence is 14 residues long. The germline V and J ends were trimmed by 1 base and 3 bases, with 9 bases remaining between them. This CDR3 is CASSLGGDHYGYTF. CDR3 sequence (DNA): TGTGCCAGCAGCTTAGGAGGGGATCACTATGGCTACACCTTC.

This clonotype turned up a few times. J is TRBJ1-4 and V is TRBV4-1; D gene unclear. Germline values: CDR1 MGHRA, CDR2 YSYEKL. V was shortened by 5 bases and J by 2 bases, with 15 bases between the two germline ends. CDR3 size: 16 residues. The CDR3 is CASSFRAQRTNEKLFF. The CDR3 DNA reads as TGCGCCAGCAGCTTCCGGGCCCAAAGGACTAATGAAAAACTGTTTTTT.

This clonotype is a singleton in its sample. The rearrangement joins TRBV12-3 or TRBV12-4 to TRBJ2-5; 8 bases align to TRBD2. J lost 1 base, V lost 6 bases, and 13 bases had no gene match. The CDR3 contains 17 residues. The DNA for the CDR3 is TGTGCCAGCAGCCTTGGGCCGGGACTAGGGTCCCAAGAGACCCAGTACTTC. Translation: CASSLGPGLGSQETQYF.

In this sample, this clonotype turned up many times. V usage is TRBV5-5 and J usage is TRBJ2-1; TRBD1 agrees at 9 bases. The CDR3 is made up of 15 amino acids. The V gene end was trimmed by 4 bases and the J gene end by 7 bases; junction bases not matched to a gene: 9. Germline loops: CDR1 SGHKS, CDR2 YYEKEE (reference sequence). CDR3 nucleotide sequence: TGTGCCAGCAGCAATCCGGGACAGGGAATAAATGAGCAGTTCTTC. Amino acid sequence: CASSNPGQGINEQFF.

The CDR3 region has the DNA TGCGCCAGCAGCCCCCCTCTCAGGACGGGACAGGGTTCAACTGGGGCCAACGTCCTGACTTTC. This sequence encodes CASSPPLRTGQGSTGANVLTF. The chain links TRBV4-1 to TRBJ2-6; 9 nucleotides match TRBD1. V dropped 4 bases and J dropped 2; count of bases not matched to a gene: 18. CDR1 and CDR2 (germline): MGHRA, YSYEKL. The CDR3 length is 21 residues.

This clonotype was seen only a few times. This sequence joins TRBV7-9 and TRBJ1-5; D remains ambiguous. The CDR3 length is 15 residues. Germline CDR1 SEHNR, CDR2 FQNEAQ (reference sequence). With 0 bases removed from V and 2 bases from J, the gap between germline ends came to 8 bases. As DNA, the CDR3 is TGTGCCAGCAGCTTAGCGCGATGGGGCAATCAGCCCCAGCATTTT. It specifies CASSLARWGNQPQHF.

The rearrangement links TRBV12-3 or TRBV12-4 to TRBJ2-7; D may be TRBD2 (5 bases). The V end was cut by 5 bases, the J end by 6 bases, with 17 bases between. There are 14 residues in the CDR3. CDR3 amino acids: CASSPHPTRGEQYF. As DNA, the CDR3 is TGTGCCAGCAGTCCGCACCCTACTAGAGGCGAGCAGTACTTC.